The 9 T cell receptor beta chains given below trace back to one sample, sequenced in a study of cytomegalovirus exposure and HLA in healthy donors. The PCR had 60 Vbeta and 13 Jbeta primers. Sequenced by immunoSEQ multiplex PCR; TCRdb stores in-frame clones only, minus some. Of 150,000 or so clones in the sample, 77% are singletons; the top ten hold less than 5%. The sequencing sample was made of PBMCs. The receptors were gathered from a male donor in good health and CMV-seronegative.

This chain connects TRBV7-2 to TRBJ1-2; TRBD1 aligns across 8 bases. Germline V gene sequence: CDR1 SGHTA, CDR2 FQGNSA. Trimming took 5 bases from V and 1 from J; bases not matched to a gene: 6. There are 15 residues in the CDR3. CDR3 region: CASSPRQGINYGYTF. The CDR3 DNA is TGTGCCAGCAGCCCGCGACAGGGGATTAACTATGGCTACACCTTC. Full variable domain (missing parts from reference TRBV7-2 and TRBJ1-2): GAGVSQSPSNKVTEKGKDVELRCDPISGHTALYWYRQSLGQGLEFLIYFQGNSAPDKSGLPSDRFSAERTGGSVSTLTIQRTQQEDSAVYLCASSPRQGINYGYTFGSGTRLTVV.

The rearrangement joins TRBV5-6 to TRBJ1-2; 7 nucleotides match TRBD1. CDR3 length equals 14 residues. Unmatched junction bases numbered 1, after V lost 0 bases and J lost 2 bases. The V gene's germline CDR1 is SGHDT and CDR2 YYEEEE. The chain's CDR3 is CASSLDRGNYGYTF. The CDR3 region has the DNA TGTGCCAGCAGCTTGGACAGGGGAAACTATGGCTACACCTTC.

This clone is a singleton in its sample. In DNA, the CDR3 is TGTGCCAGCAGCTTAGCGCGTTCCGGGACACACGAAGCTTTCTTT. Protein: CASSLARSGTHEAFF. The rearrangement joins TRBV7-9 to TRBJ1-1; D possibly corresponds to TRBD1 (6 bases). V lost 0 bases and J 8 bases, leaving 16 bases between the germline ends. The CDR3 runs 15 residues. Germline assignment: CDR1 SEHNR and CDR2 FQNEAQ (reference sequence).

In this sample, this clone turned up a few times. The chain recombines TRBV9 with TRBJ1-1, with D tentatively TRBD1 (5 bases). Germline values: CDR1 SGDLS, CDR2 YYNGEE. The CDR3 totals 15 residues. Trimming removed 4 bases at V and 2 bases at J, with 15 bases between. In DNA form, the CDR3 reads TGTGCCAGCAGCATACAGGCGAGTATTAACACTGAAGCTTTCTTT. Its translation: CASSIQASINTEAFF.

This chain joins TRBV7-6 and TRBJ2-1; possibly TRBD1 for D (6 bases). Trimming left V 7 bases short and J 1 base short, with 17 bases between. The germline CDR1 and CDR2 sequences are SGHVS and FNYEAQ. The CDR3 contains 16 residues. The CDR3 nucleotides read TGTGCCAGCACCCCCCAAGTAGGGGGTTCCTACAATGAGCAGTTCTTC. Its translation is CASTPQVGGSYNEQFF.

The chain carries TRBV27 and TRBJ2-7; D not resolved. Germline V gene sequence: CDR1 MNHEY, CDR2 SMNVEV (reference sequence). This CDR3 region has 13 residues. The CDR3 coding sequence is TGTGCTACAAGTCTCGCTGAACACTACGAGCAGTACTTC. This codes for CATSLAEHYEQYF.

The V gene is TRBV7-6, the J gene TRBJ2-7; 11 nucleotides align to TRBD2. Trimming took 2 bases from V and 2 from J; bases not matched to a gene: 5. Germline loops: CDR1 SGHVS, CDR2 FNYEAQ. The CDR3 length is 16 residues. The CDR3 nucleotides are TGTGCCAGCAGCTTACTAGCGGGAGGTACTACCTACGAGCAGTACTTC. This codes for CASSLLAGGTTYEQYF. Together with reference TRBV7-6 and TRBJ2-7, the CDR3 gives the full variable domain: GAGVSQSPRYKVTKRGQDVALRCDPISGHVSLYWYRQALGQGPEFLTYFNYEAQQDKSGLPNDRFSAERPEGSISTLTIQRTEQRDSAMYRCASSLLAGGTTYEQYFGPGTRLTVT.

J is TRBJ2-3 and V is TRBV10-3, with 7 bases aligning to TRBD2. Trimming removed 6 bases from V and 0 bases from J; junction bases left unmatched: 6. The CDR3 contains 15 residues. Germline V lookup: CDR1 ENHRY, CDR2 SYGVKD. CDR3 residues: CAIRPSGSSTDTQYF. CDR3 bases: TGTGCCATCAGGCCTAGCGGATCTAGCACAGATACGCAGTATTTT.

The chain carries TRBV19 and TRBJ2-1; 9 nucleotides agree with TRBD2. The CDR3 has 15 amino acids. Germline CDR1 and CDR2: LNHDA and SQIVND (reference sequence). With 6 bases clipped from V and 2 bases from J, the junction kept 5 bases outside the gene matches. The chain's CDR3 is CASRVAGVPYNEQFF. The CDR3 DNA is TGTGCCAGTAGGGTAGCGGGGGTCCCCTACAATGAGCAGTTCTTC. Full variable domain (rest looked up from reference TRBV19 and TRBJ2-1): DGGITQSPKYLFRKEGQNVTLSCEQNLNHDAMYWYRQDPGQGLRLIYYSQIVNDFQKGDIAEGYSVSREKKESFPLTVTSAQKNPTAFYLCASRVAGVPYNEQFFGPGTRLTVL.